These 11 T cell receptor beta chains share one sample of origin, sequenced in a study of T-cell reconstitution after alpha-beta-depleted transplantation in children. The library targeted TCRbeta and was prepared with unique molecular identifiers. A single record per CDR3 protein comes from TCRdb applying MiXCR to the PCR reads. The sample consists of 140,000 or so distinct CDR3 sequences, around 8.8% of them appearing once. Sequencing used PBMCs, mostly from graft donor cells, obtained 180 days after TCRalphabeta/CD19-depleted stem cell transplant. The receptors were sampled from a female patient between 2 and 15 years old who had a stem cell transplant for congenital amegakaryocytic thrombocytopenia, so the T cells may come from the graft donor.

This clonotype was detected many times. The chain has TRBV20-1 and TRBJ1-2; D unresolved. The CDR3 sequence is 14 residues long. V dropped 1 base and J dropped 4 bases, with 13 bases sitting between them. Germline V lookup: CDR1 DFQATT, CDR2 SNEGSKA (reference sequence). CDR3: CSARGTTEGYGYTF. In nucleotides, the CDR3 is TGCAGTGCTAGAGGGACTACCGAGGGCTATGGCTACACCTTC.

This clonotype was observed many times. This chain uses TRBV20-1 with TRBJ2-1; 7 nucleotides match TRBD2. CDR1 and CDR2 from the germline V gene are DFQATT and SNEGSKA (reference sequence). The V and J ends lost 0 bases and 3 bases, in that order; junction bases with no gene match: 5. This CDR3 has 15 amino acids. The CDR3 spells CSAREDGGYYNEQFF. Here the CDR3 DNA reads TGCAGTGCTAGAGAGGACGGGGGGTACTACAATGAGCAGTTCTTC.

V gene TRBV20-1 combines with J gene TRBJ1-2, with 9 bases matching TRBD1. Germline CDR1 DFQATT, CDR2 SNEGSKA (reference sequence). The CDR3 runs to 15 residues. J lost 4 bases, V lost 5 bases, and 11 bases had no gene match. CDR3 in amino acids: CSALSPTGGGYGYTF. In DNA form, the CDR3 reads TGCAGTGCTCTTAGCCCCACAGGGGGCGGCTATGGCTACACCTTC.

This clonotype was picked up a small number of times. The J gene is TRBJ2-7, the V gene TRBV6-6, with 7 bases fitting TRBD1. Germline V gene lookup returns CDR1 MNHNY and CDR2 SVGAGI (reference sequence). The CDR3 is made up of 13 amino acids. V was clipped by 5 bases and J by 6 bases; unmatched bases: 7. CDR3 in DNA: TGTGCCAGCAGTCTCCTACAGGGGCCCGAGCAGTACTTC. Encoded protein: CASSLLQGPEQYF.

CDR3 DNA: TGTGCCAGCGAAGGACTAGCGTCAATCGACGAGCAGTACTTC. Protein: CASEGLASIDEQYF. The gene calls are TRBV28 and TRBJ2-7, with 9 bases matching TRBD2. Trimming at V came to 8 bases and at J to 5 bases, leaving 10 bases not matched to a gene. From germline, CDR1 is MDHEN and CDR2 SYDVKM. The CDR3 sequence is 14 residues long. Filled out from reference TRBV28 and TRBJ2-7, the complete variable domain reads DVKVTQSSRYLVKRTGEKVFLECVQDMDHENMFWYRQDPGLGLRLIYFSYDVKMKEKGDIPEGYSVSREKKERFSLILESASTNQTSMYLCASEGLASIDEQYFGPGTRLTVT.

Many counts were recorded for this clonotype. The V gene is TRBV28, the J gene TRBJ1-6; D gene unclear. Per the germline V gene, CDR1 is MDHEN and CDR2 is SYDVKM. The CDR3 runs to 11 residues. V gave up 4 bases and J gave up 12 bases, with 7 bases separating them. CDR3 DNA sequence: TGTGCCAGCAGTTCGGTCCTACCCCTCCACTTT. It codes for CASSSVLPLHF.

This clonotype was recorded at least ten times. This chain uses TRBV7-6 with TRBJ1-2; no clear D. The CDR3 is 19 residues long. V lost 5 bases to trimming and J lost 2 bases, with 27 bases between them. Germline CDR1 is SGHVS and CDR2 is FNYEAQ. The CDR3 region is CASSPLSWAYDSQNYGYTF. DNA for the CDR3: TGTGCCAGCAGCCCACTTAGCTGGGCCTATGACTCTCAAAACTATGGCTACACCTTC.

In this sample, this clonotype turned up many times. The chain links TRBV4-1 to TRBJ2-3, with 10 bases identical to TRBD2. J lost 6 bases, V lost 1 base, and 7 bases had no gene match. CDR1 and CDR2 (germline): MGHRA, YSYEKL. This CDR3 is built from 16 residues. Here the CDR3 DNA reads TGCGCCAGCAGCCAAGTTGTACTAGCGGGAACGGATACGCAGTATTTT. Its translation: CASSQVVLAGTDTQYF.

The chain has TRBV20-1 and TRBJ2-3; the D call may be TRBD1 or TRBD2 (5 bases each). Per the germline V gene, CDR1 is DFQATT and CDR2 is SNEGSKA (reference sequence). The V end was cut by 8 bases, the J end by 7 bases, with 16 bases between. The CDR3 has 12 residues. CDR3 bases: TGCAGTACCCGGGACCCCCGGAATACGCAGTATTTT. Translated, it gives CSTRDPRNTQYF.

CDR3 bases: TGTGCCAGCAGTTTAGATACAGGGGGAAACACTGAAGCTTTCTTT. This gives the protein CASSLDTGGNTEAFF. V and J are TRBV12-3 or TRBV12-4 and TRBJ1-1, with 8 bases aligning to TRBD1. The CDR3 runs to 15 residues. V shed 1 base and J 2 bases; nucleotides not matched to a gene: 3.

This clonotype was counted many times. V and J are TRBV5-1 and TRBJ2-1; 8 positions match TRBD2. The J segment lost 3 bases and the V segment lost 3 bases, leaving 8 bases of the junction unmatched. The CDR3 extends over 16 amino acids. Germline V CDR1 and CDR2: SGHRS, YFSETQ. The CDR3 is CASSSGGEGLYNEQFF. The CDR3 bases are TGCGCCAGCAGCTCCGGGGGGGAGGGGCTCTACAATGAGCAGTTCTTC.